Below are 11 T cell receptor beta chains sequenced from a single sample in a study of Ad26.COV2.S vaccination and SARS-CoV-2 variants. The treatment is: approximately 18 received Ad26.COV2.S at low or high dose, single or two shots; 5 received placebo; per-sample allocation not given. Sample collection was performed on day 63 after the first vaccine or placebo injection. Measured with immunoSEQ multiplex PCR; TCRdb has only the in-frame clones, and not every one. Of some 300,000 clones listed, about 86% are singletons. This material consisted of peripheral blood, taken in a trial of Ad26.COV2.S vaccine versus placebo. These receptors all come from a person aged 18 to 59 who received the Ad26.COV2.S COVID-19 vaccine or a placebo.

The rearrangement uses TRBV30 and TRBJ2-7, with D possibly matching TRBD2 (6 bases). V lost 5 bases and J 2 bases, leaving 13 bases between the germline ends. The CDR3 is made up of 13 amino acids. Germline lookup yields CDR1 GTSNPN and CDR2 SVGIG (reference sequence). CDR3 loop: CAWALGGAYEQYF. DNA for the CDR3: TGTGCCTGGGCCCTGGGCGGGGCCTACGAGCAGTACTTC.

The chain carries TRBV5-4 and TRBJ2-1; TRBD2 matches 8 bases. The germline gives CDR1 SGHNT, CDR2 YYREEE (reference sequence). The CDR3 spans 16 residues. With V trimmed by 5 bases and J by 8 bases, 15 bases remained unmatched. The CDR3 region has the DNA TGTGCCAGCAGTCTAAGAGTGGGCGGGGGGTTCGATGAGCAGTTCTTC. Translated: CASSLRVGGGFDEQFF.

In DNA, the CDR3 is TGTGCCAGCAGCTTAGCGGAGACCGGGCGGGGAGAGGCGGCGCAGTATTTT. Its protein product is CASSLAETGRGEAAQYF. V usage is TRBV7-2 and J usage is TRBJ2-3; the D gene is possibly TRBD2 (6 bases). Germline CDR1 is SGHTA and CDR2 is FQGNSA. Trimming removed 0 bases from V and 10 bases from J, with 23 bases in between. The CDR3 contains 17 residues.

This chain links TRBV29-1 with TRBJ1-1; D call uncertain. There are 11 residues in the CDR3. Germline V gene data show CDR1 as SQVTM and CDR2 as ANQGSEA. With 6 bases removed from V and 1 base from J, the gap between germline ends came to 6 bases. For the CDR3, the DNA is TGCAGCGTAACGAGGAACACTGAAGCTTTCTTT. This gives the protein CSVTRNTEAFF.

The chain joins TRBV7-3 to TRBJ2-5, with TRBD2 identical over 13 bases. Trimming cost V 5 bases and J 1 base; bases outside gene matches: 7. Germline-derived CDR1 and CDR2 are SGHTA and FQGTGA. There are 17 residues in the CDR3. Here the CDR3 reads CASSLNGLAGAQETQYF. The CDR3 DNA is TGTGCCAGCAGCCTAAACGGACTAGCGGGGGCCCAAGAGACCCAGTACTTC.

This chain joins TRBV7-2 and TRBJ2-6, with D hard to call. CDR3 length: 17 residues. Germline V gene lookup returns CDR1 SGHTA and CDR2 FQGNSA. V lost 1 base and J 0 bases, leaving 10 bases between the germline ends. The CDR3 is CASSLGEGFSGANVLTF. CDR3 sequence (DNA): TGTGCCAGCAGCTTAGGGGAAGGATTCTCTGGGGCCAACGTCCTGACTTTC.

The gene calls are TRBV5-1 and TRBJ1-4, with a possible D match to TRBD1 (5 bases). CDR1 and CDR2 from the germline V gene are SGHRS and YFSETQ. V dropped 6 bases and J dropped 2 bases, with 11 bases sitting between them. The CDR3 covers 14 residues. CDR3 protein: CASKVRETNEKLFF. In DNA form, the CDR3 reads TGCGCCAGCAAAGTCAGGGAGACTAATGAAAAACTGTTTTTT.

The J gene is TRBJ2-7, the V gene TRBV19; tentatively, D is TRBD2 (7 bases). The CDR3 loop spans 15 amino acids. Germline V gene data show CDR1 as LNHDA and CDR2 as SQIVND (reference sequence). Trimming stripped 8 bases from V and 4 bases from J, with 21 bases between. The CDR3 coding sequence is TGTGCCAGTGGGGGGGCTTCGGCCGGGACTTACGAGCAGTACTTC. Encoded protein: CASGGASAGTYEQYF.

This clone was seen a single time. The CDR3 nucleotides read TGTGCCAGCAGTGCGAAGGGGGGGAATCAGCCCCAGCATTTT. Protein product: CASSAKGGNQPQHF. V gene TRBV6-6 combines with J gene TRBJ1-5; D perhaps matches TRBD1 (6 bases). Germline V gene data show CDR1 as MNHNY and CDR2 as SVGAGI (reference sequence). V was pared by 5 bases and J by 4 bases, with 12 bases between. CDR3 size: 14 residues.

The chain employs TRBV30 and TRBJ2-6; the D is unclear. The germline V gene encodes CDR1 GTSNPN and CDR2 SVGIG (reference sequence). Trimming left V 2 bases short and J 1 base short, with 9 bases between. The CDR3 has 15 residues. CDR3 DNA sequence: TGTGCCTGGAGTCTAGGGCGGTCTGGGGCCAACGTCCTGACTTTC. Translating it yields CAWSLGRSGANVLTF.

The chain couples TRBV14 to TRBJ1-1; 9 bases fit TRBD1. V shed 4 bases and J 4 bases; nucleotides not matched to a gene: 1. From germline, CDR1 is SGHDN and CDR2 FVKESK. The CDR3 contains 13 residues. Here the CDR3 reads CASSRDRVTEAFF. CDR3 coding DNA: TGTGCCAGCAGCCGGGACAGGGTCACTGAAGCTTTCTTT. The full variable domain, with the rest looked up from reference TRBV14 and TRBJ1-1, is EAGVTQFPSHSVIEKGQTVTLRCDPISGHDNLYWYRRVMGKEIKFLLHFVKESKQDESGMPNNRFLAERTGGTYSTLKVQPAELEDSGVYFCASSRDRVTEAFFGQGTRLTVV.